The table lists the clone carrying this T cell receptor (beta chain) with many counts. Researchers amplified the TCR beta CDR3 regions from RNA transcripts. First-round RT-PCR of the TCR CDR3 relied on the HTBI primer set. MiXCR, run by TCRdb on the multiplex PCR reads, gives a single entry per CDR3 protein. The sample records roughly 360,000 distinct CDR3 sequences, about 13% being singletons. The germline gives CDR1 SEHNR, CDR2 FQNEAQ (reference sequence). This CDR3 spans 12 amino acids. Trimming removed 7 bases from V and 5 bases from J, with 11 bases in between. This entry belongs to a study of T cells in Graves' hyperthyroidism and ophthalmopathy.

The chain carries TRBV7-9 and TRBJ2-5; D uncertain. The source material was blood. The receptor comes from a man aged 25-45 years with Graves' hyperthyroidism that later progressed to Graves' ophthalmopathy. This CDR3 reads CASNWVVETQYF. Written as DNA, the CDR3 is TGTGCCAGCAACTGGGTAGTTGAGACCCAGTACTTC.